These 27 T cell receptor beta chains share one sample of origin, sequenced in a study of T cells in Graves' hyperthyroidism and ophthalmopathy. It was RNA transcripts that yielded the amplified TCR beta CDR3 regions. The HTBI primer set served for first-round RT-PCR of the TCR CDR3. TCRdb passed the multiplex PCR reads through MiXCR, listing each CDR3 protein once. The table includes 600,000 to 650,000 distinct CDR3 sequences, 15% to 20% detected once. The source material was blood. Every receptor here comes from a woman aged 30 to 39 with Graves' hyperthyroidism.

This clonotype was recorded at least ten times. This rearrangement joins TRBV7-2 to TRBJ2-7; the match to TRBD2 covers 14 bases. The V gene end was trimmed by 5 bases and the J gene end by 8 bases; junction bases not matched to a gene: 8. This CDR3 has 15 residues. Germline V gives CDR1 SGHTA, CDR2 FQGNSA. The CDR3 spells CASSPGLAGVSQQYF. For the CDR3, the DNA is TGTGCCAGCAGCCCGGGACTAGCGGGAGTCAGCCAGCAGTACTTC.

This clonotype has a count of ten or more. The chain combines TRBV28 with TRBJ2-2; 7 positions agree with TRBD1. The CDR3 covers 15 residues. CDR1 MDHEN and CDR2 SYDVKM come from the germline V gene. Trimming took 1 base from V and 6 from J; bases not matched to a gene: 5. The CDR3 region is CASSLSWQGAGELFF. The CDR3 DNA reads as TGTGCCAGCAGTTTATCATGGCAGGGGGCCGGGGAGCTGTTTTTT.

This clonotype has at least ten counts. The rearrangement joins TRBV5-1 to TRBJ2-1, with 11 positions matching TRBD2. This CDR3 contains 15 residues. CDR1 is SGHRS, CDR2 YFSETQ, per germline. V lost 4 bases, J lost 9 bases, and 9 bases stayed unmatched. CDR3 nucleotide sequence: TGCGCCAGCAGCCCCCTAGCGGGAGGAGGGTCTGAGCAGTTCTTC. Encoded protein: CASSPLAGGGSEQFF.

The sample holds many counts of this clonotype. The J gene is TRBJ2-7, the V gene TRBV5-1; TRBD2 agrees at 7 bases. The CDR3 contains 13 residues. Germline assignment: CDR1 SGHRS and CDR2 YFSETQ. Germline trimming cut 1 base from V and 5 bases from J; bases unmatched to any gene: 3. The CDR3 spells CASSLREDHEQYF. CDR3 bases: TGCGCCAGCAGCTTGCGGGAGGACCACGAGCAGTACTTC.

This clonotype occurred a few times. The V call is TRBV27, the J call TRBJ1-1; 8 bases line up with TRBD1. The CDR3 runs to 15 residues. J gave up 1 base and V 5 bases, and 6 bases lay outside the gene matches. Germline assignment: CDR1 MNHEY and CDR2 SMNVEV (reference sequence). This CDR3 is CASSPRQGKNTEAFF. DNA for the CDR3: TGTGCCAGCAGTCCCCGACAGGGGAAGAACACTGAAGCTTTCTTT.

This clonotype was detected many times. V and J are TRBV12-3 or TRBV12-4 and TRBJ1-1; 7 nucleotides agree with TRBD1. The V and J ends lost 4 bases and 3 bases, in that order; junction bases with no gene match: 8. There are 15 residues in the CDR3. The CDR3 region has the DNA TGTGCCAGCAGTTCTGGCAGGGGGTATTACACTGAAGCTTTCTTT. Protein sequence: CASSSGRGYYTEAFF.

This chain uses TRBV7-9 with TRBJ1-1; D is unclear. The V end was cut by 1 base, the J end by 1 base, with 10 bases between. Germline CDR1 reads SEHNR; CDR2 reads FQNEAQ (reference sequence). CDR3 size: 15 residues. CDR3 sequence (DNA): TGTGCCAGCAGCTTAGGGGCGGGTAAGAACACTGAAGCTTTCTTT. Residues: CASSLGAGKNTEAFF.

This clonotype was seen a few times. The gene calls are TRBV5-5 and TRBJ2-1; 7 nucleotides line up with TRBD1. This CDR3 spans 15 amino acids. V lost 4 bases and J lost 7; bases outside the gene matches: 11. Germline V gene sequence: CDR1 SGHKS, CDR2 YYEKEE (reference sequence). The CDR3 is CASSHPTGRLNEQFF. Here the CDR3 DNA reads TGTGCCAGCAGCCACCCGACAGGGCGGTTGAATGAGCAGTTCTTC.

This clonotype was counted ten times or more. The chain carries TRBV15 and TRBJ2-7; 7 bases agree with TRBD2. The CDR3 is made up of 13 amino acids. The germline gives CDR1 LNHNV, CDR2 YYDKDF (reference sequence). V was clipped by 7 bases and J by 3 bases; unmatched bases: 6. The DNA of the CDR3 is TGTGCCACCAATGGTCTAGCGGTCTACGAGCAGTACTTC. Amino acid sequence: CATNGLAVYEQYF.

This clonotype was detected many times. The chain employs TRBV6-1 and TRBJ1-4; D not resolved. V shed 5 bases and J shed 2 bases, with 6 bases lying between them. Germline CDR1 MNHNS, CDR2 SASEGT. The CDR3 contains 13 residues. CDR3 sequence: CASSTMTNEKLFF. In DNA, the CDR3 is TGTGCCAGCAGTACGATGACTAATGAAAAACTGTTTTTT.

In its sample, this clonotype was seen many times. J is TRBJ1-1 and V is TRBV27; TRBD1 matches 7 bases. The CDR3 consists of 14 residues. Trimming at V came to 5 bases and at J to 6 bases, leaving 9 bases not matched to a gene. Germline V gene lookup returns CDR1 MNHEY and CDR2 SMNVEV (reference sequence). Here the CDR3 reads CASSPTGAGAEAFF. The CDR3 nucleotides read TGTGCCAGCAGTCCCACAGGGGCAGGGGCTGAAGCTTTCTTT.

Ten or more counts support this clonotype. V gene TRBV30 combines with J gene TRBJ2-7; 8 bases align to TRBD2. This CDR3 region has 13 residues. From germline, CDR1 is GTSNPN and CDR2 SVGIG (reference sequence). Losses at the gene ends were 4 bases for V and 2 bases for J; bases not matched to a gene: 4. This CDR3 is CAWKIAGTYEQYF. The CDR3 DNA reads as TGTGCCTGGAAAATAGCGGGAACCTACGAGCAGTACTTC.

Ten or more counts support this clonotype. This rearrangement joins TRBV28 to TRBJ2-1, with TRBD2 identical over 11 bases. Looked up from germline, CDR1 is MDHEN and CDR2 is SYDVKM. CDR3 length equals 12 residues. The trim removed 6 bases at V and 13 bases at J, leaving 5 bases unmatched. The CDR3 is CASRIAGGPQFF. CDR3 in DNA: TGTGCCAGCAGGATAGCGGGAGGGCCACAGTTCTTC.

CDR3 protein: CASSSRGRGLSNQPQHF. The CDR3 DNA follows: TGTGCCAGCAGCTCGAGGGGTCGGGGGCTGAGCAATCAGCCCCAGCATTTT. The rearrangement uses TRBV5-8 and TRBJ1-5; maybe TRBD1 (6 bases). Trimming cost V 3 bases and J 1 base, with 17 bases left between them. CDR1 is SGHTS, CDR2 YDEGEE, per germline. The CDR3 covers 17 residues.

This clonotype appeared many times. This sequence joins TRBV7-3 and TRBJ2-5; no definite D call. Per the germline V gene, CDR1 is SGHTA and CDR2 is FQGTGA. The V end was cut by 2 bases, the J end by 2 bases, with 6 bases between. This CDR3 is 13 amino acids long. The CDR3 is CASSLRAQETQYF. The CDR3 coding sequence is TGTGCCAGCAGCTTACGGGCTCAAGAGACCCAGTACTTC.

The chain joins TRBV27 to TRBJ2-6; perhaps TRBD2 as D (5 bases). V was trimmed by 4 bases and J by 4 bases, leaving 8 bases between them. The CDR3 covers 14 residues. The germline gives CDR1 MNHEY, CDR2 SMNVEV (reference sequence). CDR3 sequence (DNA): TGTGCCAGCAGTTGGGGAGCCGGGGCCAACGTCCTGACTTTC. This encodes CASSWGAGANVLTF. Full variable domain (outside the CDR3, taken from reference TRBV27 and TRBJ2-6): EAQVTQNPRYLITVTGKKLTVTCSQNMNHEYMSWYRQDPGLGLRQIYYSMNVEVTDKGDVPEGYKVSRKEKRNFPLILESPSPNQTSLYFCASSWGAGANVLTFGAGSRLTVL.

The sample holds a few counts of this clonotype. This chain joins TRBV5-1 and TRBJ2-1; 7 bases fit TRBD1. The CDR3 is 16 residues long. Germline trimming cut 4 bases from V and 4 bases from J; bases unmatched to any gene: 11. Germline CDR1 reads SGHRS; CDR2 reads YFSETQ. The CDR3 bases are TGCGCCAGCAGCCCTTTCGGGACAGACCTTTACAATGAGCAGTTCTTC. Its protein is CASSPFGTDLYNEQFF.

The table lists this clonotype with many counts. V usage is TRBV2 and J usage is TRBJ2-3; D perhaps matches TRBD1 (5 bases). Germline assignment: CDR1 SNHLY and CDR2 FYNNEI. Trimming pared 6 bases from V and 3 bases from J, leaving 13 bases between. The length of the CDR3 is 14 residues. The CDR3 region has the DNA TGTGCCAGCAGCAAGGGGTTAGGGACAGATACGCAGTATTTT. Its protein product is CASSKGLGTDTQYF.

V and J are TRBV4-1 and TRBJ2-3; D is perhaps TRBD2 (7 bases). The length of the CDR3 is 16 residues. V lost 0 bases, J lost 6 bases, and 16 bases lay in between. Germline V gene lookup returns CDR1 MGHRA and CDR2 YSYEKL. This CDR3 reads CASSQDLGGPPDTQYF. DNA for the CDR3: TGCGCCAGCAGCCAAGATCTGGGGGGGCCCCCGGATACGCAGTATTTT.

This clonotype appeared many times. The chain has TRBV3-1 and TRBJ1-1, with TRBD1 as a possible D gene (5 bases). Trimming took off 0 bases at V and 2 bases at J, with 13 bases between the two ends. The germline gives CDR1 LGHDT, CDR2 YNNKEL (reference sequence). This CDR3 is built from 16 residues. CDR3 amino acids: CASSQDLATANTEAFF. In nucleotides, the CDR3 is TGTGCCAGCAGCCAAGATTTGGCGACAGCCAACACTGAAGCTTTCTTT.

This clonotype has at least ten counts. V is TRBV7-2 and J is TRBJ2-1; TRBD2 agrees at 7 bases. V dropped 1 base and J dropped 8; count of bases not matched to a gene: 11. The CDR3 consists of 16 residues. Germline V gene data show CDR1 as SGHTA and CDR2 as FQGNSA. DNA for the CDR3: TGTGCCAGCAGCTTAGGGAGACTAGCTGTGGCCCATGAGCAGTTCTTC. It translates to CASSLGRLAVAHEQFF.

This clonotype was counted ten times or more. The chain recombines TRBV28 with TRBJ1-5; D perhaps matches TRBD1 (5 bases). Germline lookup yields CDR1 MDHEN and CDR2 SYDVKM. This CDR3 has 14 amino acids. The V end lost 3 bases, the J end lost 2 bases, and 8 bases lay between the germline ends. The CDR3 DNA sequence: TGTGCCAGCAGTTTGGGGGTCGGCAATCAGCCCCAGCATTTT. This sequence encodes CASSLGVGNQPQHF.

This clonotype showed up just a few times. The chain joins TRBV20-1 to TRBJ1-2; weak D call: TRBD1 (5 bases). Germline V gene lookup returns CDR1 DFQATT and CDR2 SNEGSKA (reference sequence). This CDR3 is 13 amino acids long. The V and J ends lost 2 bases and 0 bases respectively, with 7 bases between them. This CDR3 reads CSARKTANYGYTF. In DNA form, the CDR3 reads TGCAGTGCTAGAAAGACAGCTAACTATGGCTACACCTTC.

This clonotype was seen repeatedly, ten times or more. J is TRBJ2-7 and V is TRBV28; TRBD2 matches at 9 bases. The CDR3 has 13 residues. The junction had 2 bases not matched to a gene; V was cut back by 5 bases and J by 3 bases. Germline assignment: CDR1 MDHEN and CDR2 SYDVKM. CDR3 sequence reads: CASSRTSDYEQYF. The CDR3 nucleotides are TGTGCCAGCAGTCGGACTAGCGACTACGAGCAGTACTTC.

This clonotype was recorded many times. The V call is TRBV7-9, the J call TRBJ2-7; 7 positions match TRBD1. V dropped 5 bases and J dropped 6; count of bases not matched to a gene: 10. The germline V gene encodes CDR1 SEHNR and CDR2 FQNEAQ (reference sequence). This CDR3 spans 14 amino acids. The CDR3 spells CASSPAGTVSEQYF. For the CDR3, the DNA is TGTGCCAGCAGCCCCGCCGGGACAGTGAGCGAGCAGTACTTC. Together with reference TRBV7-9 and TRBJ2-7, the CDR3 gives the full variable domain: DTGVSQNPRHKITKRGQNVTFRCDPISEHNRLYWYRQTLGQGPEFLTYFQNEAQLEKSRLLSDRFSAERPKGSFSTLEIQRTEQGDSAMYLCASSPAGTVSEQYFGPGTRLTVT.

In DNA form, the CDR3 reads TGTGCCACCAGTGATCGGACAGGGCTCCGCAATGAGCAGTTCTTC. It is translated as CATSDRTGLRNEQFF. This chain links TRBV24-1 with TRBJ2-1, with 8 bases aligning to TRBD1. The CDR3 covers 15 residues. V lost 3 bases, J lost 6 bases, and 6 bases stayed unmatched. Germline V gene lookup returns CDR1 KGHDR and CDR2 SFDVKD.

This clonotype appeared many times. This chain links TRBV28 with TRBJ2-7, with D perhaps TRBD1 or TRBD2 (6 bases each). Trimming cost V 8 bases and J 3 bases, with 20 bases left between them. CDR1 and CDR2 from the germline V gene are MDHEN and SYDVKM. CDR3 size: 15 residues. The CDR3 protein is CASGPDSGGYYEQYF. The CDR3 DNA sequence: TGTGCCAGCGGCCCGGACTCCGGGGGCTACTACGAGCAGTACTTC.